The clone carrying this T cell receptor (beta chain) occurred a few times. Other nucleotide sequences in the sample specify the same CDR3. The record originates from a study of long-term antiretroviral therapy in people with HIV. Runs used v3.0 of the immunoSEQ assay and were done at survey level. Sequenced by immunoSEQ multiplex PCR; TCRdb stores in-frame clones only, minus some. Among some 10,000 clones listed, over 75% were seen once. The CDR3 sequence is 14 residues long. Germline CDR1 and CDR2: KGHSH and LQKENI. Unmatched junction bases numbered 3, after V lost 3 bases and J lost 4 bases. The rearrangement uses TRBV18 and TRBJ1-2, with 9 bases aligning to TRBD1. The clonotype comes from a man aged 35 to 55 with HIV. The sequencing here drew on unsorted PBMCs, taken 0.7 years after starting antiretroviral therapy. CDR3 residues: CASSPGQGLYGYTF. CDR3 nucleotides: TGTGCCAGCTCACCGGGACAGGGTCTCTATGGCTACACCTTC.